This T cell receptor beta chain derives from a study of blood T cell repertoires in COVID-19. On the study more broadly: Samples came from the United States, Italy and Spain, spanning acute and convalescent COVID-19. T cells, B-cell-depleted T cells, or PBMCs provided the cDNA or gDNA that served as material.

This CDR3 is built from 12 residues. The germline CDR1 and CDR2 sequences are SEHNR and FQNEAQ (reference sequence). The V gene lost 5 bases and the J gene lost 4 bases, with 7 bases spanning the gap. Original handling: Estimates of nucleated cell counts were drawn from the amplification of reference gene primers. Sequenced by immunoSEQ multiplex PCR; TCRdb stores in-frame clones only, minus some. D and trimming come from the DNA, and the V and J calls and clone size come from that table. This table has roughly 60,000 clones, around 87% appearing once. The specimen sequenced was peripheral blood. This TCR derives from a human donor with acute or convalescent COVID-19. The donor label of this sample is uncertain. The chain carries TRBV7-9 and TRBJ2-3, with D unclear. CDR3 amino acids: CASSPTADTQYF. CDR3 coding DNA: TGTGCCAGCAGCCCTACAGCAGATACGCAGTATTTT.